Listed below are T cell receptor beta chains from one sample, sequenced in a study of T-cell memory formation after mild COVID-19. TCRdb passed the 5' RACE reads through MiXCR, listing each CDR3 protein once. The data contain fewer than 300,000 distinct CDR3 sequences, around 17% of them seen just once; the ten biggest clones take up roughly a fifth. The material sequenced was PBMCs or a T cell subset sorted from them (not recorded which). These receptors all come from a man in his late teens or twenties who had mild COVID-19 (a few samples of this study predate the infection). Cell type and time point are not known. The CDR3 runs from the conserved cysteine through the conserved F or W. Each record gives: CDR3 length, D gene, V gene, clone size, J gene, CDR3 DNA, CDR3 protein. The D gene is left open where the match is weak. Clone size is stated in some rows and not others, as once, few, many or a class when expanded.

>15|TRBD2|TRBV12-3/TRBV12-4|many|TRBJ2-1
TGTGCCAGCAACATAGCGGGGGGGCACTACAATGAGCAGTTCTTC
CASNIAGGHYNEQFF
>16|TRBD1|TRBV5-6|NA|TRBJ2-5
TGTGCCAGCAGCTCCTGGACAGGGGGCTTTTTGGAGACCCAGTACTTC
CASSSWTGGFLETQYF
>13|TRBD1|TRBV20-1|few|TRBJ2-7
TGCAGTGCTCCGGGACAGGGGGCTCTCGAGCAGTACTTC
CSAPGQGALEQYF
>14|NA|TRBV5-6|few|TRBJ2-5
TGTGCCAGCAGCCCAGGACAGTTCCCTGAGACCCAGTACTTC
CASSPGQFPETQYF
>15|NA|TRBV7-2|many|TRBJ2-3
TGTGCCAGCAGCCCACCGAGGGTGAGCACAGATACGCAGTATTTT
CASSPPRVSTDTQYF
>12|NA|TRBV20-1|few|TRBJ2-1
TGCAGTGCGGAAACCAATTACAATGAGCAGTTCTTC
CSAETNYNEQFF
>13|NA|TRBV29-1|many|TRBJ2-1
TGCAGCGTTGCTCCGCGATTCAACAATGAGCAGTTCTTC
CSVAPRFNNEQFF
>17|NA|TRBV15|NA|TRBJ1-5
TGTGCCACCAGCAGAGAAGGCGGCAGGGGATCATTTCAGCCCCAGCATTTT
CATSREGGRGSFQPQHF
>14|TRBD2|TRBV7-2|NA|TRBJ2-3
TGTGCCAGCAGCGCCTTGCGGGGGTTGGATACGCAGTATTTT
CASSALRGLDTQYF
>14|NA|TRBV7-9|few|TRBJ1-1
TGTGCCAGCAGCTGGTGGACAGCGGAAACTGAAGCTTTCTTT
CASSWWTAETEAFF
>14|TRBD2|TRBV7-2|NA|TRBJ2-5
TGTGCCAGCACCTATCGCGGGGGAAAAGAGACCCAGTACTTC
CASTYRGGKETQYF
>16|NA|TRBV5-5|NA|TRBJ2-2
TGTGCCAGCAGCTTGGAGGGGCACTCGAGCACCGGGGAGCTGTTTTTT
CASSLEGHSSTGELFF
>13|NA|TRBV12-3/TRBV12-4|few|TRBJ1-1
TGTGCCAGCAGTGTCGGGTTGAACACTGAAGCTTTCTTT
CASSVGLNTEAFF
>19|NA|TRBV24-1|NA|TRBJ2-5
TGTGCCACCAGTGCCTCGCGCTCCCTGGTGTTACTAGCAGAAGAGACCCAGTACTTC
CATSASRSLVLLAEETQYF
>13|NA|TRBV12-3/TRBV12-4|many|TRBJ2-2
TGTGCCAGCAGACAAGGGAACACCGGGGAGCTGTTTTTT
CASRQGNTGELFF
>14|TRBD2|TRBV4-2|few|TRBJ2-7
TGTGCCAGCAGCCAGTACGGGACTACTTACGAGCAGTACTTC
CASSQYGTTYEQYF
>13|NA|TRBV20-1|few|TRBJ1-4
TGCAGTGCCCCCGGGCAGTATGATGAAAAACTGTTTTTT
CSAPGQYDEKLFF
>15|NA|TRBV5-1|few|TRBJ2-3
TGCGCCAGCAGCTCGGGACCGTCTAGCACAGATACGCAGTATTTT
CASSSGPSSTDTQYF
>14|TRBD2|TRBV5-1|NA|TRBJ2-1
TGCGCCAGTACACAGAGCGGGGTGTACAATGAGCAGTTCTTC
CASTQSGVYNEQFF
>15|TRBD1|TRBV5-1|NA|TRBJ1-1
TGCGCCAGCTGTGAGACAGGGGGCCTGAACACTGAAGCTTTCTTT
CASCETGGLNTEAFF
>13|TRBD1|TRBV27|few|TRBJ1-1
TGTGCCAGCGAGGGACAGGGTCGCACTGAAGCTTTCTTT
CASEGQGRTEAFF
>13|NA|TRBV12-3/TRBV12-4|NA|TRBJ2-5
TGTGCCAGCAGTTTAAGCCAGCAAGAGACCCAGTACTTC
CASSLSQQETQYF
>17|NA|TRBV9|few|TRBJ2-1
TGTGCCAGCAGCGTAGGGACTTCTTGGAGCTCCTACAATGAGCAGTTCTTC
CASSVGTSWSSYNEQFF
>13|NA|TRBV7-8|NA|TRBJ2-7
TGTGCCAGCAGCCTTCTGGGGGGTTACGAGCAGTACTTC
CASSLLGGYEQYF
>14|TRBD1|TRBV5-1|few|TRBJ2-7
TGCGCCAGCAGCCCGGGACAGGGGGCCGACGAGCAGTACTTC
CASSPGQGADEQYF
>15|NA|TRBV7-6|few|TRBJ2-1
TGTGCCAGCACCGGGGGCGTAGGGCAGGGTAATGAGCAGTTCTTC
CASTGGVGQGNEQFF
>14|NA|TRBV29-1|NA|TRBJ2-2
TGCAGCGTTGATCTGTTCACGAACACCGGGGAGCTGTTTTTT
CSVDLFTNTGELFF
>13|NA|TRBV7-2|NA|TRBJ2-7
TGTGCCAGCAGCCTCCTTACGGGTCACGAGCAGTACTTC
CASSLLTGHEQYF
>16|NA|TRBV7-6|NA|TRBJ2-5
TGTGCCAGCAGCCTAGGGACCAACTCCCCCCAAGAGACCCAGTACTTC
CASSLGTNSPQETQYF
>13|NA|TRBV11-2|NA|TRBJ2-3
TGTGCCAGCAGCTTCTCTAGCTCAGATACGCAGTATTTT
CASSFSSSDTQYF
>19|TRBD2|TRBV3-1|NA|TRBJ2-5
TGTGCCAGCAGCCCGAAGATCCAGGGCAGCGGGGGTTTCCAAGAGACCCAGTACTTC
CASSPKIQGSGGFQETQYF
>15|NA|TRBV5-1|NA|TRBJ1-5
TGCGCCAGCAGCTTGGGGGGAGTTCACAATCAGCCCCAGCATTTT
CASSLGGVHNQPQHF
>13|NA|TRBV7-6|NA|TRBJ2-2
TGTGCCAGCAGCTTAGTCTTCACCGGGGAGCTGTTTTTT
CASSLVFTGELFF
>15|TRBD2|TRBV27|few|TRBJ2-1
TGTGCCAGCAGGGCTAGCGGGGGGGCTGGGGGTGAGCAGTTCTTC
CASRASGGAGGEQFF
>15|NA|TRBV7-2|few|TRBJ2-7
TGTGCCAGCAGCCCAGTGGGGCGTACGTCCTACGAGCAGTACTTC
CASSPVGRTSYEQYF
>14|NA|TRBV6-5|NA|TRBJ1-3
TGTGCCAGCAGCACCGGGGGGCCTGGAAACACCATATATTTT
CASSTGGPGNTIYF
>13|TRBD1|TRBV7-6|NA|TRBJ2-7
TGTGCCAGCAGCTCAGGGGACAGGGCCGAGCAGTACTTC
CASSSGDRAEQYF
>14|TRBD1|TRBV20-1|NA|TRBJ2-5
TGCAGTGCCGCAGGGACAGGAGGGGTGGAGACCCAGTACTTC
CSAAGTGGVETQYF
>16|NA|TRBV5-1|NA|TRBJ2-2
TGCGCCAGCGCCTCCAGCGGGTGGGCTTTGGAAGGGGAGCTGTTTTTT
CASASSGWALEGELFF
>16|NA|TRBV7-9|few|TRBJ2-1
TGTGCCAGTACCCGAGGGCGGGGACCCGCGCGCGATGAGCAGTTCTTC
CASTRGRGPARDEQFF
>15|TRBD1|TRBV19|many|TRBJ2-1
TGTGCCAGTAGTAACACAGGGGGCGTTCACAATGAGCAGTTCTTC
CASSNTGGVHNEQFF
>16|TRBD2|TRBV7-9|NA|TRBJ2-3
TGTGCCAGCAGCGCCGGGACTAGCGGGGAAGCAGATACGCAGTATTTT
CASSAGTSGEADTQYF
>15|NA|TRBV7-2|NA|TRBJ2-5
TGTGCCAGCAGCTTAGTGTGGGGGCCCCAAGAGACCCAGTACTTC
CASSLVWGPQETQYF
>13|NA|TRBV20-1|NA|TRBJ2-5
TGCAGTGCTAGTACCCAGCTCCAAGAGACCCAGTACTTC
CSASTQLQETQYF
>15|TRBD1|TRBV12-3/TRBV12-4|NA|TRBJ1-1
TGTGCCAGCAGCTCAATTCGGACAGGGAACACTGAAGCTTTCTTT
CASSSIRTGNTEAFF
>16|TRBD1|TRBV4-1|few|TRBJ2-7
TGCGCCAGCAGCCCGTCCGGACAGGGGTACTCCTACGAGCAGTACTTC
CASSPSGQGYSYEQYF
>15|NA|TRBV10-2|few|TRBJ1-3
TGCGCCAGCAGTGAGCCCGGGGCCTGGGGAAACACCATATATTTT
CASSEPGAWGNTIYF
>11|NA|TRBV12-3/TRBV12-4|few|TRBJ2-7
TGTGCCAGCAGTTTTGAATATGGGCAGTACTTC
CASSFEYGQYF
>14|NA|TRBV20-1|NA|TRBJ2-3
TGCAGTGCTAATCATCCGTCTAGCACAGATACGCAGTATTTT
CSANHPSSTDTQYF
>14|NA|TRBV5-6|NA|TRBJ1-1
TGTGCCAGCAGCTTGGCGCGGCGGCAGAGGGAAGCTTTCTTT
CASSLARRQREAFF
>14|NA|TRBV24-1|few|TRBJ1-3
TGTGCCACCAGTGATGGGGGGCCTGGAAACACCATATATTTT
CATSDGGPGNTIYF
>17|TRBD1|TRBV9|NA|TRBJ2-3
TGTGCCAGCAGCGATCCCCCCGGACAGGGTAGAGCAGATACGCAGTATTTT
CASSDPPGQGRADTQYF
>15|NA|TRBV6-5|NA|TRBJ2-5
TGTGCCAGCAGTTACGATGGGGGGCGCAAAGAGACCCAGTACTTC
CASSYDGGRKETQYF
>15|NA|TRBV5-1|few|TRBJ1-1
TGCGCCAGCAGCCCCACGCCACAGTCGAACACTGAAGCTTTCTTT
CASSPTPQSNTEAFF
>14|TRBD1|TRBV7-2|few|TRBJ2-1
TGTGCCAGCAGCCGGACAGGGATTTACAATGAGCAGTTCTTC
CASSRTGIYNEQFF
>11|NA|TRBV7-2|NA|TRBJ2-7
TGTGCCAGCAGCTCTGGGGGCGAGCAGTACTTC
CASSSGGEQYF
>15|TRBD1|TRBV7-8|NA|TRBJ2-7
TGTGCCAGCAGCTTAGAACGGACAGGGGGTTACGAGCAGTACTTC
CASSLERTGGYEQYF
>16|TRBD2|TRBV10-3|few|TRBJ2-1
TGTGCCATCAGTGGCCTAGCGGGGGGGTCCTACAATGAGCAGTTCTTC
CAISGLAGGSYNEQFF
>13|NA|TRBV10-2|NA|TRBJ2-1
TGCGCCAGCAGAGACGGCAGATACAATGAGCAGTTCTTC
CASRDGRYNEQFF